This T cell receptor (beta chain) is drawn from a study of beta chain features in type 1 diabetes. This clone appeared a few times. Antigen unknown. Expressed TCRB transcripts were sequenced because the entire RNA isolate underwent reverse transcription. Data came from immunoSEQ multiplex PCR; TCRdb stores just in-frame clones and leaves some out. The sample has about 200,000 clones; about a tenth are singletons. Overall study results and limits: Still unanswered here is whether HLA type influences TCRB rearrangement.

V was cut by 0 bases and J by 5 bases, with 11 bases left in between. The CDR3 length is 13 residues. Germline values: CDR1 GTSNPN, CDR2 SVGIG (reference sequence). Sorting that relied on CD45RO/CCR7/CD25/CD127/CD95/CD27 yielded CD4+ naive, central memory, regulatory and stem cell-like memory cells. Once sorted, every population was more than 95% pure. This sequence joins TRBV30 and TRBJ2-7; D gene ambiguous. Sample: central memory CD4+ T cells from blood. This TCR came from a man aged 18 to 35 in good health. CDR3 DNA: TGTGCCTGGAGTGTAAAGGGTTTACACGAGCAGTACTTC. This encodes CAWSVKGLHEQYF.